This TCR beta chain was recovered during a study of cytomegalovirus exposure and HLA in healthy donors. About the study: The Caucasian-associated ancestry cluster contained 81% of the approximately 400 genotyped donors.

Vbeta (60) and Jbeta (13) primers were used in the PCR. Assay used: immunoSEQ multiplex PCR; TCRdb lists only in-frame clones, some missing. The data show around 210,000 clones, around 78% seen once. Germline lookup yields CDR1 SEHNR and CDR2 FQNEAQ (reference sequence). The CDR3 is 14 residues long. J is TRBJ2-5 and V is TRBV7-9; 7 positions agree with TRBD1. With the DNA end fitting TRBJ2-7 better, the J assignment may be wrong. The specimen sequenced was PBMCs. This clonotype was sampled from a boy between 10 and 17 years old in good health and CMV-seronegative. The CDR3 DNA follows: TGTGCCAGCGGAATGGGACAGCTAAGCGCCGAGCAGTACTTC. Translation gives CASGMGQLSAEQYF.